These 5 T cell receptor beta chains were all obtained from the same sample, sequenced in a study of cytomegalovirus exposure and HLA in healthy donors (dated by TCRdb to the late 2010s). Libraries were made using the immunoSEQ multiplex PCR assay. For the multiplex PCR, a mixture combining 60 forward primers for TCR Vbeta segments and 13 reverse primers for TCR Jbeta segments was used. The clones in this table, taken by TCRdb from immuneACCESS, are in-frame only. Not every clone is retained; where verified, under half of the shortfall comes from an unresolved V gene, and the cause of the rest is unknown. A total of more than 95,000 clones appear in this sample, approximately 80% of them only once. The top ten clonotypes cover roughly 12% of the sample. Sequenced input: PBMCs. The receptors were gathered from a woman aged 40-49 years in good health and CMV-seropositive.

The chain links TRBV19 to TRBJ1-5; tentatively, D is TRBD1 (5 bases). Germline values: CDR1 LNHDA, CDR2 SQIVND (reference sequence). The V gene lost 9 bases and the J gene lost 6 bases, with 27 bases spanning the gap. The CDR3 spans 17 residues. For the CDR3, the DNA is TGTGCCAGAACCGAGCTGGGAGGCCTGCAGGGCAGTCAGCCCCAGCATTTT. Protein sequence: CARTELGGLQGSQPQHF.

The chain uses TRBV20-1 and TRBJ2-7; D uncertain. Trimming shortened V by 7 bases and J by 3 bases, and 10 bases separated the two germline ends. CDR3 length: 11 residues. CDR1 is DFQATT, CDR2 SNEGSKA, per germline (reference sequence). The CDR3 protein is CSGGGLYEQYF. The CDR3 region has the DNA TGCAGTGGAGGTGGCCTCTACGAGCAGTACTTC.

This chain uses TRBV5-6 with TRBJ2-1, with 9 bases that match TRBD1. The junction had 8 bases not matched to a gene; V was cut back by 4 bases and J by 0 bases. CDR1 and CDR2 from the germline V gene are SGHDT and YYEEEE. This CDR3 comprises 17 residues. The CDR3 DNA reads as TGTGCCAGCAGCCTACAGGGGGCCCCGAGCTCCTACAATGAGCAGTTCTTC. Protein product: CASSLQGAPSSYNEQFF.

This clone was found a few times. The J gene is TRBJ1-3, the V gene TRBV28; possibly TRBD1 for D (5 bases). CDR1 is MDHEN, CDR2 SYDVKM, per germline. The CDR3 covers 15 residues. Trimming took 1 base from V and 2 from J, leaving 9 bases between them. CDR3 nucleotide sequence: TGTGCCAGCAGTTTATTATCCAGGGCTGGAAACACCATATATTTT. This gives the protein CASSLLSRAGNTIYF.

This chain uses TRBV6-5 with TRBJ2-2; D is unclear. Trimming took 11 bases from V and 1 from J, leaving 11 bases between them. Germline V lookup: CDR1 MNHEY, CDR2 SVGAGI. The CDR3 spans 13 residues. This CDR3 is CASTFGNTGELFF. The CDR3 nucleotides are TGTGCCTCCACGTTCGGGAACACCGGGGAGCTGTTTTTT.